One and the same sample provided the 24 T cell receptor beta chains below, sequenced in a study of T-cell memory formation after mild COVID-19. TCRdb re-derived calls from the 5' RACE reads in MiXCR, one entry per CDR3 protein. The table lists around 450,000 distinct CDR3 sequences, around 20% of them singletons. The sample comprised PBMCs or a T cell subset sorted from them (not recorded which). Receptors originate from an adult woman who had mild COVID-19 (a few samples of this study predate the infection). Cell type and time point are not known.

This clonotype occurred a few times. The chain is built from TRBV9 and TRBJ1-2; D perhaps matches TRBD1 (6 bases). Germline V gene lookup returns CDR1 SGDLS and CDR2 YYNGEE. The CDR3 is 14 amino acids. Deletions cut 3 bases from V and 2 bases from J, with 11 bases between. CDR3 DNA: TGTGCCAGCAGCGCTACAGGGTCCAACTATGGCTACACCTTC. It encodes CASSATGSNYGYTF.

V is TRBV7-6 and J is TRBJ2-7; 8 bases agree with TRBD1. CDR3 size: 14 residues. In germline, CDR1 is SGHVS, CDR2 FNYEAQ. The junction had 8 bases not matched to a gene; V was cut back by 5 bases and J by 5 bases. CDR3 loop: CASSTGQAVHEQYF. In nucleotides, the CDR3 is TGTGCCAGCAGCACGGGACAGGCTGTGCACGAGCAGTACTTC.

The chain employs TRBV28 and TRBJ2-7; 7 nucleotides match TRBD1. CDR3 size: 14 residues. Germline values: CDR1 MDHEN, CDR2 SYDVKM. The junction had 6 bases not matched to a gene; V was cut back by 6 bases and J by 1 base. The CDR3 loop is CASRRTGESYEQYF. CDR3 nucleotides: TGTGCCAGCAGGCGGACAGGTGAATCCTACGAGCAGTACTTC.

This clonotype was seen a few times. The chain uses TRBV7-6 and TRBJ1-1; 8 bases align to TRBD1. From germline, CDR1 is SGHVS and CDR2 FNYEAQ. CDR3 length equals 14 residues. V shed 4 bases, J shed 1 base, and the junction held 2 bases outside the gene matches. The CDR3 protein is CASSWGTGNTEAFF. As DNA, the CDR3 is TGTGCCAGCAGCTGGGGGACAGGGAACACTGAAGCTTTCTTT. Complete variable domain (other parts from reference TRBV7-6 and TRBJ1-1): GAGVSQSPRYKVTKRGQDVALRCDPISGHVSLYWYRQALGQGPEFLTYFNYEAQQDKSGLPNDRFSAERPEGSISTLTIQRTEQRDSAMYRCASSWGTGNTEAFFGQGTRLTVV.

This clonotype appeared a few times. The chain is built from TRBV27 and TRBJ1-2, with a possible D match to TRBD1 (5 bases). The CDR3 length is 15 residues. The V and J ends lost 2 bases and 3 bases respectively, with 13 bases between them. Germline CDR1 is MNHEY and CDR2 is SMNVEV (reference sequence). CDR3 nucleotide sequence: TGTGCCAGCAGTTTAGGCGGCAGGGTGGACTATGGCTACACCTTC. Residues: CASSLGGRVDYGYTF.

This clonotype was counted a few times. CDR3 nucleotide sequence: TGTGCCAGCAGCCAAGTGGGGGGGGGCGGCACAGATACGCAGTATTTT. It is translated as CASSQVGGGGTDTQYF. The chain is built from TRBV4-2 and TRBJ2-3; maybe TRBD2 (7 bases). Looked up from germline, CDR1 is LGHNA and CDR2 is YNFKEQ. The CDR3 is 16 amino acids. Trimming left V 1 base short and J 1 base short, with 12 bases between.

This chain uses TRBV4-1 with TRBJ1-2; D not certain. The CDR3 totals 16 residues. Germline loops: CDR1 MGHRA, CDR2 YSYEKL. V lost 0 bases, J lost 1 base, and 12 bases lay in between. The CDR3 DNA reads as TGCGCCAGCAGCCAAGAGATAACTGCCGATAACTATGGCTACACCTTC. This encodes CASSQEITADNYGYTF.

The chain links TRBV11-2 to TRBJ2-1, with 11 positions matching TRBD2. Germline V CDR1 and CDR2: SGHAT, FQNNGV. V shed 1 base, J shed 2 bases, and the junction held 7 bases outside the gene matches. The length of the CDR3 is 18 residues. CDR3 DNA: TGTGCCAGCAGCTTAGGGGTAGCGGGAGGGACGCCCTACAATGAGCAGTTCTTC. Protein sequence: CASSLGVAGGTPYNEQFF.

Only a few counts were recorded for this clonotype. A read error may be the cause here, since a much bigger clone is one base away. This CDR3 is CAISSTYNEKFF. DNA of the CDR3: TGTGCCATCAGTTCGACCTACAATGAGAAGTTCTTC. V usage is TRBV10-3 and J usage is TRBJ2-1; D remains unclear. This CDR3 has 12 residues. Germline values: CDR1 ENHRY, CDR2 SYGVKD.

The V and J genes are TRBV19 and TRBJ2-1; 9 bases line up with TRBD2. After removal of 10 bases from V and 0 bases from J, the junction contained 7 bases not matched to a gene. The CDR3 runs to 15 residues. Germline CDR1 and CDR2: LNHDA and SQIVND (reference sequence). CDR3 loop: CATSSGTSSYNEQFF. The CDR3 bases are TGTGCCACCTCTAGCGGGACGAGCTCCTACAATGAGCAGTTCTTC.

The chain carries TRBV12-5 and TRBJ2-5, with TRBD1 identical over 7 bases. The CDR3 is 17 amino acids. Per the germline V gene, CDR1 is LGHNT and CDR2 is FRNRAP. Trimming removed 1 base from V and 7 bases from J; junction bases left unmatched: 15. The CDR3 is CASGLDSGTVTRLTQYF. The DNA of the CDR3 is TGTGCTAGTGGTTTGGACTCCGGGACAGTAACCCGATTGACCCAGTACTTC.

This clonotype occurred a few times. V is TRBV7-9 and J is TRBJ1-2; a weak D match, TRBD1 (5 bases). Per germline, CDR1 SEHNR and CDR2 FQNEAQ (reference sequence). V shed 6 bases and J shed 1 base, with 24 bases lying between them. The CDR3 length is 18 residues. The CDR3 DNA reads as TGTGCCAGCAGAGCGACGGGCGCTGGGGCAGGCTATAACTATGGCTACACCTTC. As protein: CASRATGAGAGYNYGYTF.

V and J are TRBV6-6 and TRBJ2-3, with D perhaps assigned TRBD1 or TRBD2 (5 bases each). The CDR3 is made up of 13 amino acids. Germline V gives CDR1 MNHNY, CDR2 SVGAGI (reference sequence). The CDR3 nucleotides are TGTGCAGCCCTCCGGGGCCTGAGGGATACGCAGTATTTT. This gives the protein CAALRGLRDTQYF.

This clonotype was detected only a few times. This chain joins TRBV12-3 or TRBV12-4 and TRBJ1-3; 8 nucleotides match TRBD1. V lost 7 bases to trimming and J lost 14 bases; unmatched junction nucleotides: 7. The CDR3 has 11 amino acids. This CDR3 reads CASNLGTGLYF. DNA for the CDR3: TGTGCCAGCAACCTCGGGACAGGCCTATATTTT.

This clonotype was found a few times. This chain joins TRBV12-3 or TRBV12-4 and TRBJ1-1; possible D gene TRBD1, 6 bases. The CDR3 totals 14 residues. V lost 6 bases and J 0 bases, leaving 11 bases between the germline ends. The CDR3: CASRPGTLNTEAFF. DNA of the CDR3: TGTGCCAGCAGACCCGGGACACTGAACACTGAAGCTTTCTTT.

V is TRBV29-1 and J is TRBJ1-2; D remains ambiguous. V lost 4 bases, J lost 2 bases, and 11 bases lay in between. CDR3 length: 13 residues. CDR1 and CDR2 (germline): SQVTM, ANQGSEA. CDR3 region: CSVAGNLNYGYTF. The CDR3 bases are TGCAGCGTTGCGGGTAACTTAAACTATGGCTACACCTTC. The full variable domain, with the rest looked up from reference TRBV29-1 and TRBJ1-2, is SAVISQKPSRDICQRGTSLTIQCQVDSQVTMMFWYRQQPGQSLTLIATANQGSEATYESGFVIDKFPISRPNLTFSTLTVSNMSPEDSSIYLCSVAGNLNYGYTFGSGTRLTVV.

This chain links TRBV6-5 with TRBJ2-5; D uncertain. Germline lookup yields CDR1 MNHEY and CDR2 SVGAGI. Between the trimmed V and J ends, which lost 0 bases and 4 bases, there was a span of 9 bases. The CDR3 contains 14 residues. This chain's CDR3 is CASSYSKWTETQYF. The DNA of the CDR3 is TGTGCCAGCAGTTACTCGAAATGGACAGAGACCCAGTACTTC.

This clonotype occurred a few times. The V and J genes are TRBV5-6 and TRBJ1-2, with D possibly TRBD1 on 5 matching bases. Germline values: CDR1 SGHDT, CDR2 YYEEEE. V lost 2 bases, J lost 4 bases, and 18 bases lay in between. This CDR3 contains 16 residues. Here the CDR3 reads CASSLGDGREIYGYTF. The CDR3 DNA sequence: TGTGCCAGCAGCTTAGGGGACGGTCGGGAGATCTATGGCTACACCTTC.

The V call is TRBV4-2, the J call TRBJ2-2; weak D call: TRBD2 (5 bases). V was trimmed by 3 bases and J by 6 bases, leaving 11 bases between them. CDR3 length: 14 amino acids. Germline values: CDR1 LGHNA, CDR2 YNFKEQ. CDR3 sequence (DNA): TGTGCCAGCAGCCACCGGGGAGACCCCGGGGAGCTGTTTTTT. Translation: CASSHRGDPGELFF.

The chain joins TRBV18 to TRBJ2-7, with 10 bases that match TRBD1. This CDR3 contains 14 residues. Germline CDR1 reads KGHSH; CDR2 reads LQKENI. V was clipped by 7 bases and J by 6 bases; unmatched bases: 9. CDR3 in amino acids: CASCVTGGNGEQYF. Written as DNA, the CDR3 is TGTGCCAGCTGCGTGACAGGGGGCAACGGCGAGCAGTACTTC.

The rearrangement links TRBV30 to TRBJ2-4; unclear D gene. The CDR3 contains 13 residues. Germline lookup yields CDR1 GTSNPN and CDR2 SVGIG (reference sequence). The ends were cut back, 3 bases at V and 1 base at J, with 7 bases in the middle. CDR3 DNA sequence: TGTGCCTGGAGCTATGGGGCCAAAAACATTCAGTACTTC. It translates to CAWSYGAKNIQYF.

The rearrangement links TRBV7-9 to TRBJ2-5; 9 bases map to TRBD2. Trimming cost V 3 bases and J 2 bases; bases outside gene matches: 16. This CDR3 has 19 amino acids. CDR1 and CDR2 from the germline V gene are SEHNR and FQNEAQ (reference sequence). CDR3 nucleotide sequence: TGTGCCAGCAGCTTTTATTGGACTAGCGACTTCTACGAGCAAGAGACCCAGTACTTC. Translating gives CASSFYWTSDFYEQETQYF.

The chain is built from TRBV7-9 and TRBJ2-3, with D unresolved. Trimming took 0 bases from V and 2 from J, leaving 9 bases between them. The germline CDR1 and CDR2 sequences are SEHNR and FQNEAQ (reference sequence). The length of the CDR3 is 15 residues. CDR3: CASSLASLLTDTQYF. The CDR3 DNA reads as TGTGCCAGCAGCTTAGCGAGTCTTCTCACAGATACGCAGTATTTT.

This clonotype has more than one count but fewer than ten. The J gene is TRBJ2-1, the V gene TRBV11-2, with TRBD1 matching over 10 bases. Per germline, CDR1 SGHAT and CDR2 FQNNGV. V lost 3 bases, J lost 3 bases, and 2 bases stayed unmatched. CDR3 length equals 15 residues. The CDR3 nucleotides are TGTGCCAGCAGCTTCTGGACAGGGGGCTACAATGAGCAGTTCTTC. It translates to CASSFWTGGYNEQFF. The entire variable domain, with the rest obtained from reference TRBV11-2 and TRBJ2-1, is as follows: EAGVAQSPRYKIIEKRQSVAFWCNPISGHATLYWYQQILGQGPKLLIQFQNNGVVDDSQLPKDRFSAERLKGVDSTLKIQPAKLEDSAVYLCASSFWTGGYNEQFFGPGTRLTVL.